Sequencing of this T cell receptor beta chain was carried out in a study of T cell repertoires in cytomegalovirus infection. Across the study: The authors relied on CMV epitopes, both recently identified HLA-C-restricted and well-studied HLA-B-restricted. An indication of both CMV infection and matching HLA type came from public TCR beta signatures. General study findings and limits: Public TCR beta family frequency separated CMV-and-HLA carriers, including in an independent cohort. CMV-specific HLA-C-restricted TCR beta clonotypes dominated the ex vivo response.

Using its own MiXCR run on the reads, TCRdb lists one record per CDR3 protein. Of about 500,000 distinct CDR3 sequences detected, 33% appear once; the ten largest clones hold roughly 16%. This clonotype was seen repeatedly, ten times or more. Its target is unknown. Per germline, CDR1 MGHRA and CDR2 YSYEKL. This CDR3 is built from 15 residues. Unmatched junction bases numbered 4, after V lost 1 base and J lost 2 bases. This sample comprised cultured PBMCs, obtained from culture after CMV antigen stimulation. This TCR was recovered from a human donor in good health (CMV status not recorded). Some clones in this sample may be carry-over from other donors' samples. The J gene is TRBJ2-7, the V gene TRBV4-1; 8 bases agree with TRBD2. The CDR3 reads CASSQGTSGTYEQYF. The CDR3 DNA follows: TGCGCCAGCAGCCAAGGAACTAGCGGAACCTACGAGCAGTACTTC.